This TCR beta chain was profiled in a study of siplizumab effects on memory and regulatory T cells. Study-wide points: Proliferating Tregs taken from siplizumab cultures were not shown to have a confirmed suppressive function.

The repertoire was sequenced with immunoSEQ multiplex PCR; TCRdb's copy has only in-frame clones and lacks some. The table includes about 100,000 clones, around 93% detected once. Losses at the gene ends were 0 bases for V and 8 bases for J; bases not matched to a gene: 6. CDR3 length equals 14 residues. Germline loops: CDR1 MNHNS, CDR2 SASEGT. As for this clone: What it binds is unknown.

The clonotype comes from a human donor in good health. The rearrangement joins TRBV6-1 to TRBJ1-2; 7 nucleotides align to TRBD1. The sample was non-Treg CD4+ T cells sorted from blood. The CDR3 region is CASSEAQGEGGYTF. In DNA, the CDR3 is TGTGCCAGCAGTGAAGCGCAGGGGGAGGGAGGCTACACCTTC.